Presented here are 10 T cell receptor beta chains from one specimen sequenced in a study of Ad26.COV2.S vaccination and SARS-CoV-2 variants. Stated treatment: about 20 received Ad26.COV2.S at low or high dose, single or two shots; about 5 received placebo; per-sample allocation not given. At day 63 after the first vaccine or placebo injection, samples were drawn. Assay used: immunoSEQ multiplex PCR; TCRdb lists only in-frame clones, some missing. The table records about 350,000 clones, about 85% of them present only once. The source material was peripheral blood, sampled in a trial of Ad26.COV2.S vaccine versus placebo. Receptors originate from a person aged 18-65 years who received the Ad26.COV2.S COVID-19 vaccine or a placebo.

The count of this clone is one. The rearrangement links TRBV7-3 to TRBJ2-2; TRBD2 might be the D (7 bases). CDR1 SGHTA and CDR2 FQGTGA come from the germline V gene. The CDR3 covers 17 residues. Trimming pared 5 bases from V and 3 bases from J, leaving 19 bases between. The DNA of the CDR3 is TGTGCCAGCAGCCCCCGGGGGGCCACCTTGGACACCGGGGAGCTGTTTTTT. This gives the protein CASSPRGATLDTGELFF.

The chain uses TRBV7-6 and TRBJ2-1, with D perhaps matching TRBD1 (6 bases). This CDR3 region has 14 residues. Looked up from germline, CDR1 is SGHVS and CDR2 is FNYEAQ. The germline V and J ends were trimmed by 5 bases and 9 bases, with 17 bases remaining between them. The CDR3 DNA reads as TGTGCCAGCAGCCTTCGACTGGGGGCGATTGAGCAGTTCTTC. This translates into CASSLRLGAIEQFF.

V and J are TRBV5-6 and TRBJ2-5; D call uncertain. CDR3 length: 14 amino acids. Trimming pared 2 bases from V and 1 base from J, leaving 9 bases between. Germline CDR1 SGHDT, CDR2 YYEEEE. CDR3 sequence (DNA): TGTGCCAGCAGCTTATCTGGGCCCCAAGAGACCCAGTACTTC. It is translated as CASSLSGPQETQYF.

The J gene is TRBJ1-1, the V gene TRBV9; TRBD1 is a possible D gene (5 bases). The V and J ends lost 0 bases and 2 bases respectively, with 11 bases between them. Germline CDR1 reads SGDLS; CDR2 reads YYNGEE. The CDR3 covers 15 residues. For the CDR3, the DNA is TGTGCCAGCAGCGTAGATGGCAGGGTAAACACTGAAGCTTTCTTT. Protein: CASSVDGRVNTEAFF.

This chain links TRBV27 with TRBJ1-2; D perhaps matches TRBD1 (6 bases). Germline-derived CDR1 and CDR2 are MNHEY and SMNVEV (reference sequence). V was cut by 7 bases and J by 7 bases, with 25 bases left in between. The CDR3 has 16 residues. The CDR3 DNA follows: TGTGCCAGCACCAAAGGACAGAAGGGACGGCTTAGTGGCTACACCTTC. It encodes CASTKGQKGRLSGYTF.

The V gene is TRBV6-2 or TRBV6-3, the J gene TRBJ1-1, with a possible D match to TRBD1 (5 bases). The CDR3 has 15 amino acids. CDR1 is MNHEY and CDR2 is SVGEGT in the germline V gene. V was clipped by 2 bases and J by 1 base, with 11 bases between them. CDR3: CASSYLGPTNTEAFF. CDR3 bases: TGTGCCAGCAGTTACCTGGGGCCTACGAACACTGAAGCTTTCTTT.

This sequence joins TRBV2 and TRBJ2-5; D may be TRBD1 or TRBD2 (5 bases each). Germline V gene sequence: CDR1 SNHLY, CDR2 FYNNEI. Trimming left V 8 bases short and J 4 bases short, with 11 bases between. The CDR3 length is 12 residues. CDR3 protein: CASGTFRETQYF. CDR3 coding DNA: TGTGCCAGCGGGACCTTTAGAGAGACCCAGTACTTC.

The gene calls are TRBV2 and TRBJ2-1; TRBD1 matches 8 bases. Germline trimming cut 3 bases from V and 10 bases from J; bases unmatched to any gene: 11. This CDR3 has 15 residues. Germline lookup yields CDR1 SNHLY and CDR2 FYNNEI. This CDR3 reads CASSDQGARITEQFF. CDR3 bases: TGTGCCAGCAGTGACCAGGGGGCAAGGATTACCGAGCAGTTCTTC.

The genes are TRBV7-2 and TRBJ1-5; TRBD1 matches at 10 bases. The CDR3 has 16 residues. CDR1 is SGHTA, CDR2 FQGNSA, per germline. Unmatched junction bases numbered 7, after V lost 2 bases and J lost 6 bases. The CDR3 sequence is CASSLTTGGYSQPQHF. The DNA for the CDR3 is TGTGCCAGCAGCTTAACGACAGGGGGCTATAGTCAGCCCCAGCATTTT.

The chain employs TRBV29-1 and TRBJ1-1; unclear D gene. The length of the CDR3 is 14 residues. Per germline, CDR1 SQVTM and CDR2 ANQGSEA. Between the trimmed V and J ends, which lost 0 bases and 0 bases, there was a span of 8 bases. The CDR3 DNA sequence: TGCAGCGTTGAAGACGCAGAGATGAACACTGAAGCTTTCTTT. Translation: CSVEDAEMNTEAFF.